This T cell receptor (beta chain) is from a study of breast tumors, draining lymph nodes, adjacent tissues. V gave up 2 bases and J gave up 3 bases; unmatched junction bases: 4. CDR3 length: 16 residues. Germline CDR1 MRHNA, CDR2 SNTAGT. Study results and caveats: Data fit most tumor T cells coming from lymph node, expanding in tumor. The lymph node origin of tumor T cells was framed as consistent with a hypothesis, not demonstrated. Compared with basal-like, luminal-like tumors shared significantly more repertoire with nontumor tissue. Tumor repertoires ranked between lymph nodes and nontumor tissue in diversity, with V and J gene preferences.

This clonotype showed up many times. Its antigen is still unknown. TCRdb fed the multiplex PCR reads into MiXCR, producing one record per CDR3 protein. The sample consists of 24,000 or so distinct CDR3 sequences, about 24% of them appearing once. Sequenced sample: breast tumor tissue. The chain couples TRBV6-4 to TRBJ2-2; TRBD1 matches 9 bases. This sequence was found in a female donor with breast cancer. Some clones in this sample may be carry-over from other donors' samples. CDR3 bases: TGTGCCAGCAGTGACGGGGGACAGGGACACACCGGGGAGCTGTTTTTT. Its protein is CASSDGGQGHTGELFF.